This passage covers 30 T cell receptor beta chains from one sample sequenced in a study of blood T cell repertoires in COVID-19. The method was immunoSEQ multiplex PCR; TCRdb's version includes in-frame clones alone and lacks a portion of them. The sample yields about 500,000 clones, approximately 91% seen once. The sequencing sample was made of peripheral blood. The receptors come from a woman between 45 and 60 years old with COVID-19, enrolled during active disease.

V gene TRBV6-2 or TRBV6-3 combines with J gene TRBJ2-1; D call uncertain. The length of the CDR3 is 15 residues. Between the trimmed V and J ends, which lost 3 bases and 8 bases, there was a span of 17 bases. Germline values: CDR1 MNHEY, CDR2 SVGEGT. The CDR3 DNA reads as TGTGCCAGCAGTTATTTGACGGCGGAATTTGATGAGCAGTTCTTC. Protein: CASSYLTAEFDEQFF.

This clone turned up a few times. The CDR3 is CASSLERQPNYGYTF. Written as DNA, the CDR3 is TGTGCCAGCAGCTTAGAACGACAGCCCAACTATGGCTACACCTTC. The chain combines TRBV7-8 with TRBJ1-2; tentatively, D is TRBD1 (5 bases). Per germline, CDR1 SGHVS and CDR2 FQNEAQ. The CDR3 extends over 15 amino acids. V shed 1 base and J shed 2 bases, with 11 bases lying between them.

This chain joins TRBV24-1 and TRBJ1-1; 10 positions agree with TRBD1. This CDR3 has 14 amino acids. Trimming cost V 7 bases and J 3 bases; bases outside gene matches: 4. CDR1 is KGHDR, CDR2 SFDVKD, per germline. The CDR3 loop is CATSRQGADTEAFF. CDR3 nucleotide sequence: TGTGCCACCAGCAGACAGGGGGCAGACACTGAAGCTTTCTTT.

In DNA form, the CDR3 reads TGTGCCAGCAGCCGGCCGGGACACCCTAACACTGAAGCTTTCTTT. Translated: CASSRPGHPNTEAFF. This chain connects TRBV11-1 to TRBJ1-1; TRBD1 is a possible D gene (6 bases). The CDR3 is 15 amino acids. V lost 5 bases and J lost 2, with 15 bases in between. Looked up from germline, CDR1 is SGHAT and CDR2 is FQDESV (reference sequence).

The V gene is TRBV5-5, the J gene TRBJ1-2; D ambiguous. The CDR3 has 16 amino acids. Trimming took 0 bases from V and 0 from J, leaving 12 bases between them. Per germline, CDR1 SGHKS and CDR2 YYEKEE (reference sequence). CDR3 DNA sequence: TGTGCCAGCAGCTTGGCGAGCCCCCAGGCTAACTATGGCTACACCTTC. Its translation is CASSLASPQANYGYTF.

This chain uses TRBV5-4 with TRBJ1-1; maybe TRBD1 (5 bases). The CDR3 spans 16 residues. V lost 3 bases and J lost 5, with 20 bases in between. Germline assignment: CDR1 SGHNT and CDR2 YYREEE (reference sequence). The CDR3: CASSSTGGGWRTEAFF. The DNA for the CDR3 is TGTGCCAGCAGCTCCACCGGTGGGGGGTGGAGAACTGAAGCTTTCTTT.

This chain joins TRBV27 and TRBJ2-6; maybe TRBD2 (6 bases). Germline lookup yields CDR1 MNHEY and CDR2 SMNVEV (reference sequence). This CDR3 contains 17 residues. The V and J ends lost 4 bases and 3 bases respectively, with 16 bases between them. CDR3: CASSSSTGEGGANVLTF. CDR3 coding DNA: TGTGCCAGCAGTTCATCGACGGGAGAGGGTGGGGCCAACGTCCTGACTTTC.

The chain carries TRBV27 and TRBJ1-6; tentatively, D is TRBD1 (5 bases). Germline V gene sequence: CDR1 MNHEY, CDR2 SMNVEV (reference sequence). V was pared by 8 bases and J by 8 bases, with 10 bases between. The CDR3 totals 12 residues. Here the CDR3 reads CASGFRDSPLHF. In nucleotides, the CDR3 is TGTGCCAGCGGATTCAGGGATTCACCCCTCCACTTT.

The sample holds a few counts of this clone. The chain recombines TRBV2 with TRBJ1-1, with D maybe TRBD1 (6 bases). Germline V lookup: CDR1 SNHLY, CDR2 FYNNEI. CDR3 length equals 16 residues. V was clipped by 3 bases and J by 1 base, with 15 bases between them. CDR3 coding DNA: TGTGCCAGCAGTGACCCCTGGGGGGGCACGAACACTGAAGCTTTCTTT. Translation: CASSDPWGGTNTEAFF. Full variable domain (missing parts from reference TRBV2 and TRBJ1-1): EPEVTQTPSHQVTQMGQEVILRCVPISNHLYFYWYRQILGQKVEFLVSFYNNEISEKSEIFDDQFSVERPDGSNFTLKIRSTKLEDSAMYFCASSDPWGGTNTEAFFGQGTRLTVV.

The J gene is TRBJ2-1, the V gene TRBV19, with TRBD2 matching 8 bases. Unmatched junction bases numbered 10, after V lost 6 bases and J lost 3 bases. The CDR3 sequence is 16 residues long. The V gene's germline CDR1 is LNHDA and CDR2 SQIVND (reference sequence). The CDR3 region has the DNA TGTGCCAGTAGGGTCCGACTAAGCGGGGGCTACAATGAGCAGTTCTTC. Protein product: CASRVRLSGGYNEQFF. Full variable domain (missing parts from reference TRBV19 and TRBJ2-1): DGGITQSPKYLFRKEGQNVTLSCEQNLNHDAMYWYRQDPGQGLRLIYYSQIVNDFQKGDIAEGYSVSREKKESFPLTVTSAQKNPTAFYLCASRVRLSGGYNEQFFGPGTRLTVL.

As concerns this clone: Other nucleotide sequences from this sample produce the same CDR3. The V call is TRBV28, the J call TRBJ1-2, with TRBD1 identical over 7 bases. The germline V gene encodes CDR1 MDHEN and CDR2 SYDVKM. J lost 2 bases, V lost 3 bases, and 0 bases had no gene match. CDR3 length equals 13 residues. CDR3 residues: CASSFRGNYGYTF. The DNA of the CDR3 is TGTGCCAGCAGTTTCAGGGGGAACTATGGCTACACCTTC.

The chain uses TRBV9 and TRBJ1-1, with D possibly TRBD1 on 5 matching bases. Germline V CDR1 and CDR2: SGDLS, YYNGEE. Between the trimmed V and J ends, which lost 0 bases and 7 bases, there was a span of 7 bases. This CDR3 has 12 residues. The CDR3 DNA is TGTGCCAGCAGCGTAGCAGACAGTGAAGCTTTCTTT. This sequence encodes CASSVADSEAFF. The variable domain in full, with the rest retrieved from reference TRBV9 and TRBJ1-1, is DSGVTQTPKHLITATGQRVTLRCSPRSGDLSVYWYQQSLDQGLQFLIQYYNGEERAKGNILERFSAQQFPDLHSELNLSSLELGDSALYFCASSVADSEAFFGQGTRLTVV.

The V gene is TRBV7-2, the J gene TRBJ2-1, with 12 positions matching TRBD1. Germline V gene lookup returns CDR1 SGHTA and CDR2 FQGNSA. The J segment lost 9 bases and the V segment lost 5 bases, leaving 11 bases of the junction unmatched. This CDR3 comprises 16 residues. The CDR3 loop reads CASSVSPGQGAREQFF. The CDR3 DNA sequence: TGTGCCAGCAGCGTTTCCCCGGGACAGGGGGCGCGTGAGCAGTTCTTC.

V usage is TRBV6-5 and J usage is TRBJ2-7; 7 nucleotides align to TRBD1. The trim removed 8 bases at V and 2 bases at J, leaving 9 bases unmatched. Germline V CDR1 and CDR2: MNHEY, SVGAGI. The CDR3 covers 14 residues. CDR3 nucleotide sequence: TGTGCCAGCGCCATTTACAGGGGCCCCTACGAGCAGTACTTC. Amino acid sequence: CASAIYRGPYEQYF.

The rearrangement uses TRBV27 and TRBJ1-1; D uncertain. V lost 2 bases, J lost 1 base, and 5 bases lay in between. CDR1 MNHEY and CDR2 SMNVEV come from the germline V gene (reference sequence). The CDR3 is 13 amino acids. The CDR3 sequence is CASSLDWNTEAFF. Written as DNA, the CDR3 is TGTGCCAGCAGTTTAGACTGGAACACTGAAGCTTTCTTT.

The chain recombines TRBV27 with TRBJ1-2; no definite D call. The CDR3 totals 12 residues. In germline, CDR1 is MNHEY, CDR2 SMNVEV (reference sequence). V lost 8 bases to trimming and J lost 3 bases, with 10 bases between them. CDR3 residues: CASAGRDYGYTF. As DNA, the CDR3 is TGTGCCAGCGCGGGTCGGGACTATGGCTACACCTTC.

The gene calls are TRBV6-5 and TRBJ2-7; D possibly corresponds to TRBD1 (5 bases). CDR1 is MNHEY, CDR2 SVGAGI, per germline. Trimming left V 4 bases short and J 0 bases short, with 13 bases between. This CDR3 comprises 15 residues. The CDR3 coding sequence is TGTGCCAGCAGTTCCCCAGGGCTCAGCTCCTACGAGCAGTACTTC. It codes for CASSSPGLSSYEQYF.

The chain uses TRBV2 and TRBJ2-7; possibly TRBD1 for D (5 bases). The germline V gene has CDR1 SNHLY and CDR2 FYNNEI. The CDR3 length is 13 residues. With 4 bases removed from V and 3 bases from J, the gap between germline ends came to 10 bases. DNA of the CDR3: TGTGCCAGCAGTGTCGGCAGGGTCTACGAGCAGTACTTC. Protein product: CASSVGRVYEQYF.

The chain carries TRBV5-4 and TRBJ2-3; 10 bases are a match to TRBD2. J gave up 5 bases and V 0 bases, and 6 bases lay outside the gene matches. Germline loops: CDR1 SGHNT, CDR2 YYREEE (reference sequence). This CDR3 comprises 16 residues. As DNA, the CDR3 is TGTGCCAGCAGCTTGGACCTAGCGGGGGAGGGAGATACGCAGTATTTT. Amino acid sequence: CASSLDLAGEGDTQYF.

This clone was recorded a few times. This chain connects TRBV3-1 (or the pseudogene TRBV3-2) to TRBJ1-5; 11 bases agree with TRBD1. V lost 4 bases, J lost 8 bases, and 1 base stayed unmatched. CDR3 length equals 13 residues. Germline V lookup: CDR1 LGHDT, CDR2 YNNKEL (reference sequence). In DNA form, the CDR3 reads TGTGCCAGCAGCCGGACAGGGGGCGAGCCCCAGCATTTT. It codes for CASSRTGGEPQHF.

The rearrangement uses TRBV5-1 and TRBJ2-2, with D possibly being TRBD2 (6 bases). The CDR3 spans 14 residues. Germline V gives CDR1 SGHRS, CDR2 YFSETQ. The germline V and J ends were trimmed by 4 bases and 4 bases, with 11 bases remaining between them. CDR3 sequence reads: CASSPGLSTGELFF. The CDR3, as DNA: TGCGCCAGCAGCCCCGGACTATCCACCGGGGAGCTGTTTTTT.

This clone was recorded a few times. This chain uses TRBV7-9 with TRBJ1-2; D uncertain. The CDR3 sequence is 13 residues long. Germline assignment: CDR1 SEHNR and CDR2 FQNEAQ (reference sequence). The V end lost 7 bases, the J end lost 6 bases, and 15 bases lay between the germline ends. The CDR3 is CASNPLLGNGYTF. CDR3 in DNA: TGTGCCAGCAACCCGTTGCTGGGCAATGGCTACACCTTC.

As DNA, the CDR3 is TGTGCCAGCGGATTAGCGGGGGGCCAAAATAAGCAGTTCTTC. It translates to CASGLAGGQNKQFF. The chain recombines TRBV7-3 with TRBJ2-1, with TRBD2 matching over 10 bases. The CDR3 is 14 amino acids. Germline trimming cut 8 bases from V and 11 bases from J; bases unmatched to any gene: 12. Germline V gene data show CDR1 as SGHTA and CDR2 as FQGTGA. The complete variable domain, with remaining parts taken from reference TRBV7-3 and TRBJ2-1, reads GAGVSQTPSNKVTEKGKYVELRCDPISGHTALYWYRQSLGQGPEFLIYFQGTGAADDSGLPNDRFFAVRPEGSVSTLKIQRTERGDSAVYLCASGLAGGQNKQFFGPGTRLTVL.

The chain carries TRBV5-5 and TRBJ1-1; 7 bases are shared with TRBD1. The V gene's germline CDR1 is SGHKS and CDR2 YYEKEE (reference sequence). The CDR3 runs 14 residues. The J segment lost 5 bases and the V segment lost 0 bases, leaving 4 bases of the junction unmatched. This CDR3 reads CASSLGQGRTEAFF. CDR3 coding DNA: TGTGCCAGCAGCTTGGGACAGGGTCGTACTGAAGCTTTCTTT.

This clone came up once. The rearrangement joins TRBV5-5 to TRBJ1-2; TRBD1 aligns across 9 bases. In germline, CDR1 is SGHKS, CDR2 YYEKEE (reference sequence). The CDR3 is made up of 16 amino acids. The junction had 10 bases not matched to a gene; V was cut back by 3 bases and J by 4 bases. The CDR3 loop is CASSSKQGAITYGYTF. CDR3 sequence (DNA): TGTGCCAGCAGCTCTAAACAGGGGGCCATAACCTATGGCTACACCTTC.

The CDR3: CAWDSMSEDTQYF. CDR3 DNA sequence: TGTGCCTGGGACTCTATGAGTGAGGATACGCAGTATTTT. The chain is built from TRBV30 and TRBJ2-3, with D unresolved. Germline CDR1 is GTSNPN and CDR2 is SVGIG (reference sequence). The CDR3 extends over 13 amino acids. The germline V and J ends were trimmed by 5 bases and 6 bases, with 15 bases remaining between them.

The CDR3 protein is CASSVTGGRSNYGYTF. The CDR3 coding sequence is TGCGCCAGCAGCGTCACGGGGGGAAGATCAAACTATGGCTACACCTTC. The J gene is TRBJ1-2, the V gene TRBV4-1, with D maybe TRBD1 (5 bases). CDR3 length equals 16 residues. Trimming shortened V by 5 bases and J by 2 bases, and 18 bases separated the two germline ends. Germline V lookup: CDR1 MGHRA, CDR2 YSYEKL.

This chain uses TRBV29-1 with TRBJ2-3; D is possibly TRBD2 (6 bases). CDR3 length: 15 residues. The V gene lost 4 bases and the J gene lost 1 base, with 15 bases spanning the gap. The germline V gene encodes CDR1 SQVTM and CDR2 ANQGSEA. CDR3 in amino acids: CSVVPGRQGTDTQYF. The DNA for the CDR3 is TGCAGCGTTGTGCCTGGGAGGCAGGGCACAGATACGCAGTATTTT.

The chain has TRBV29-1 and TRBJ1-1; TRBD1 might be the D (6 bases). Between the trimmed V and J ends, which lost 6 bases and 3 bases, there was a span of 11 bases. Per germline, CDR1 SQVTM and CDR2 ANQGSEA. The length of the CDR3 is 12 residues. CDR3 amino acids: CSVRAGDTEAFF. The CDR3 DNA reads TGCAGCGTCCGGGCAGGGGACACTGAAGCTTTCTTT. Supplemented by reference TRBV29-1 and TRBJ1-1, the full variable domain reads SAVISQKPSRDICQRGTSLTIQCQVDSQVTMMFWYRQQPGQSLTLIATANQGSEATYESGFVIDKFPISRPNLTFSTLTVSNMSPEDSSIYLCSVRAGDTEAFFGQGTRLTVV.

This chain joins TRBV29-1 and TRBJ1-1; TRBD1 agrees at 7 bases. The CDR3 consists of 10 residues. The germline V gene encodes CDR1 SQVTM and CDR2 ANQGSEA. V lost 6 bases and J lost 8; bases outside the gene matches: 3. Written as DNA, the CDR3 is TGCAGCGTCAGGGACAGAGAAGCTTTCTTT. This gives the protein CSVRDREAFF.